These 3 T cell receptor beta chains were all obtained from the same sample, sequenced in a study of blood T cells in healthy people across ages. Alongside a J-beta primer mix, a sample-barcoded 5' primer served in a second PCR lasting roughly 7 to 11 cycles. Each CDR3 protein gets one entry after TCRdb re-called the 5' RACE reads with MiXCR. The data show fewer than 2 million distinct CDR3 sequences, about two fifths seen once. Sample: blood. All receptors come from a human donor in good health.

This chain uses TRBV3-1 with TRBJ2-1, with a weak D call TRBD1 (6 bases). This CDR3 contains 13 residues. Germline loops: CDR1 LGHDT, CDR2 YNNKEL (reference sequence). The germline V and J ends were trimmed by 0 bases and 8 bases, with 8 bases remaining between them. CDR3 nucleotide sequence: TGTGCCAGCAGCCAAGACAGGGGCCATGAGCAGTTCTTC. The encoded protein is CASSQDRGHEQFF.

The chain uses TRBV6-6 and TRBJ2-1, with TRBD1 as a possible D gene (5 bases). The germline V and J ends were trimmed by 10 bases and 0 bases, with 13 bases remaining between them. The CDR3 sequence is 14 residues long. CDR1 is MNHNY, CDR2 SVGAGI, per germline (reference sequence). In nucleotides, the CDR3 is TGTGCCACTGGGGCGCATAGCTCCTACAATGAGCAGTTCTTC. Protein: CATGAHSSYNEQFF.

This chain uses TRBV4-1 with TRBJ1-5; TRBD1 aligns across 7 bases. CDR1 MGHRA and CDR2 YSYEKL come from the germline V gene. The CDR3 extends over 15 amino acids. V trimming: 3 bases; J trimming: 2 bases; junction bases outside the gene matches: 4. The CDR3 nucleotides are TGCGCCAGCAGCCAGGACGACAGGGGCAATCAGCCCCAGCATTTT. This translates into CASSQDDRGNQPQHF.